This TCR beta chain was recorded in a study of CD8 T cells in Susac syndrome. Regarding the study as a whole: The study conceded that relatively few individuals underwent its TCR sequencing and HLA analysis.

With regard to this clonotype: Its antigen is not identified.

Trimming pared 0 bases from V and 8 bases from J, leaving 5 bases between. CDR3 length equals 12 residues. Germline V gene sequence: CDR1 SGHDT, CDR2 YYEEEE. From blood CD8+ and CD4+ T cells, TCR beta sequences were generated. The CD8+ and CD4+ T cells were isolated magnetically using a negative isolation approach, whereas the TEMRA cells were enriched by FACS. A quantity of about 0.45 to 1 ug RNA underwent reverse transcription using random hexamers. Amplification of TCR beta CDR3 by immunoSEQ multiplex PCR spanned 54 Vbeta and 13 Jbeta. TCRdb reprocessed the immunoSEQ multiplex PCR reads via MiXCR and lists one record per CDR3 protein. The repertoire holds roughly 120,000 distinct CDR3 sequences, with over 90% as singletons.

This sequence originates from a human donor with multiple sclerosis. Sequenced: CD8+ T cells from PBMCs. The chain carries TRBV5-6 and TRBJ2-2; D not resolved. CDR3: CASSLGKGELFF. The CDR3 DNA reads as TGTGCCAGCAGCTTGGGTAAAGGGGAGCTGTTTTTT.